Listed below are T cell receptor beta chains from one sample, sequenced in a study of blood T cell repertoires in COVID-19. Using immunoSEQ multiplex PCR, the repertoire was profiled, and TCRdb retains in-frame clones only, with some absent. The table lists around 390,000 clones, approximately 90% of them singletons. Sequences were obtained from PBMCs or T cells enriched from blood (not recorded which). These TCRs come from a woman in her forties or fifties who had recovered from COVID-19. Both conserved end residues are part of each CDR3. The D gene is left open where the match is weak. Some rows have no size entry. The others give once, few or many, or a class for an expanded clone.

D gene: TRBD2; J gene: TRBJ2-1; V gene: TRBV4-1; CDR3 length: 15; clone size: .; CDR3 DNA: TGCGCCAGCAGCCAAGGGGCTAGCGGGGGGGAAGAGCAGTTCTTC; CDR3 protein: CASSQGASGGEEQFF
D gene: TRBD1; J gene: TRBJ1-2; V gene: TRBV5-5; CDR3 length: 14; clone size: .; CDR3 DNA: TGTGCCAGCAGCTCCTGGACAGGGAACTATGGCTACACCTTC; CDR3 protein: CASSSWTGNYGYTF
D gene: .; J gene: TRBJ1-2; V gene: TRBV19; CDR3 length: 12; clone size: .; CDR3 DNA: TGTGCCAGTAAACAGGGATTCTACGGCTACACCTTC; CDR3 protein: CASKQGFYGYTF
D gene: .; J gene: TRBJ1-5; V gene: TRBV2; CDR3 length: 12; clone size: .; CDR3 DNA: TGTGCCAGCAGGTCCCAGTCTCAGCCCCAGCATTTT; CDR3 protein: CASRSQSQPQHF
D gene: TRBD1; J gene: TRBJ1-2; V gene: TRBV24-1; CDR3 length: 15; clone size: .; CDR3 DNA: TGTGCCACCAGTGATGACCGGGACAGGGAGAATGGCTACACCTTC; CDR3 protein: CATSDDRDRENGYTF
D gene: TRBD1; J gene: TRBJ1-5; V gene: TRBV27; CDR3 length: 14; clone size: .; CDR3 DNA: TGTGCCAGCAGTCTCGACAGGGAATATCAGCCCCAGCATTTT; CDR3 protein: CASSLDREYQPQHF
D gene: TRBD2; J gene: TRBJ2-2; V gene: TRBV7-2; CDR3 length: 15; clone size: .; CDR3 DNA: TGTGCCAGCAGCTCGGGACTAGCGGAAACCGGGGAGCTGTTTTTT; CDR3 protein: CASSSGLAETGELFF
D gene: .; J gene: TRBJ2-7; V gene: TRBV6-2/TRBV6-3; CDR3 length: 13; clone size: .; CDR3 DNA: TGTGCCAGCAGTTTGAGCCCAACCTACGAGCAGTACTTC; CDR3 protein: CASSLSPTYEQYF
D gene: .; J gene: TRBJ1-1; V gene: TRBV4-2; CDR3 length: 17; clone size: .; CDR3 DNA: TGTGCCAGCAGCCAAGGTTTCTCAGGAACACCGAACACTGAAGCTTTCTTT; CDR3 protein: CASSQGFSGTPNTEAFF
D gene: TRBD2; J gene: TRBJ2-2; V gene: TRBV4-1; CDR3 length: 16; clone size: .; CDR3 DNA: TGCGCCAGCAAACTCAGGGCCGGGGGGGGGACCGGGGAGCTGTTTTTT; CDR3 protein: CASKLRAGGGTGELFF
D gene: .; J gene: TRBJ1-2; V gene: TRBV19; CDR3 length: 13; clone size: .; CDR3 DNA: TGTGCCAGTAGTATCAAAACAGGATATGGCTACACCTTC; CDR3 protein: CASSIKTGYGYTF
D gene: .; J gene: TRBJ1-2; V gene: TRBV5-1; CDR3 length: 12; clone size: .; CDR3 DNA: TGCGCCAGCAGCCCGGAGGCGAGAGGCTACACCTTC; CDR3 protein: CASSPEARGYTF
D gene: .; J gene: TRBJ1-1; V gene: TRBV4-3; CDR3 length: 14; clone size: .; CDR3 DNA: TGCGCCAGCAGCCAAGGACAGTTTAACACTGAAGCTTTCTTT; CDR3 protein: CASSQGQFNTEAFF
D gene: TRBD1; J gene: TRBJ1-2; V gene: TRBV28; CDR3 length: 14; clone size: once; CDR3 DNA: TGTGCCAGCAGTTTTATCGGGGACAGGTATGGCTACACCTTC; CDR3 protein: CASSFIGDRYGYTF
D gene: .; J gene: TRBJ1-1; V gene: TRBV27; CDR3 length: 15; clone size: .; CDR3 DNA: TGTGCCAGCAGTTCCCCCGTTCGGGGGAACACTGAAGCTTTCTTT; CDR3 protein: CASSSPVRGNTEAFF
D gene: .; J gene: TRBJ1-6; V gene: TRBV11-3; CDR3 length: 13; clone size: .; CDR3 DNA: TGTGCCAGCAGCCACGGGTGGGATTCACCCCTCCACTTT; CDR3 protein: CASSHGWDSPLHF
D gene: .; J gene: TRBJ1-1; V gene: TRBV7-2; CDR3 length: 15; clone size: few; CDR3 DNA: TGTGCCAGCAGCTTCCTTGGGGGGTCTTACACTGAAGCTTTCTTT; CDR3 protein: CASSFLGGSYTEAFF
D gene: TRBD1; J gene: TRBJ1-2; V gene: TRBV2; CDR3 length: 11; clone size: .; CDR3 DNA: TGTGCCAGCAGGACAGGGGGTGGCTACACCTTC; CDR3 protein: CASRTGGGYTF
D gene: TRBD1; J gene: TRBJ1-2; V gene: TRBV7-9; CDR3 length: 13; clone size: .; CDR3 DNA: TGTGCCAGCAGCTTGGGACAGCTGTATGGCTACACCTTC; CDR3 protein: CASSLGQLYGYTF
D gene: TRBD2; J gene: TRBJ2-2; V gene: TRBV3-1/TRBV3-2; CDR3 length: 16; clone size: .; CDR3 DNA: TGTGCCAGCAGCCAAGGGACTAGTACGAACACCGGGGAGCTGTTTTTT; CDR3 protein: CASSQGTSTNTGELFF
D gene: TRBD1; J gene: TRBJ1-4; V gene: TRBV7-8; CDR3 length: 15; clone size: .; CDR3 DNA: TGTGCCAGCAGCTTAGGACAGGGTTATAATGAAAAACTGTTTTTT; CDR3 protein: CASSLGQGYNEKLFF
D gene: TRBD1; J gene: TRBJ2-1; V gene: TRBV2; CDR3 length: 15; clone size: .; CDR3 DNA: TGTGCCAGTAAACCGGGACAGGGTATTTTTGATGAGCAGTTCTTC; CDR3 protein: CASKPGQGIFDEQFF
D gene: .; J gene: TRBJ1-3; V gene: TRBV18; CDR3 length: 16; clone size: .; CDR3 DNA: TGTGCCAGCTCACCACCGTTAACAGAATCTGGAAACACCATATATTTT; CDR3 protein: CASSPPLTESGNTIYF
D gene: TRBD1; J gene: TRBJ1-6; V gene: TRBV4-1; CDR3 length: 17; clone size: .; CDR3 DNA: TGCGCCAGCAGCCAAGATCAAGTGGCAGGGGGATATTCACCCCTCCACTTT; CDR3 protein: CASSQDQVAGGYSPLHF
D gene: TRBD2; J gene: TRBJ2-1; V gene: TRBV4-1; CDR3 length: 12; clone size: .; CDR3 DNA: TGCGCCAGCAGCCAGATAGCGGGTGAGCAGTTCTTC; CDR3 protein: CASSQIAGEQFF
D gene: .; J gene: TRBJ2-5; V gene: TRBV5-1; CDR3 length: 13; clone size: .; CDR3 DNA: TGCGCCAGCAGCTTCGGAGGACTGGAGACCCAGTACTTC; CDR3 protein: CASSFGGLETQYF
D gene: TRBD1; J gene: TRBJ2-7; V gene: TRBV5-1; CDR3 length: 14; clone size: .; CDR3 DNA: TGCGCCAGCAGCTTAGGGACAGCAGCCTACGAGCAGTACTTC; CDR3 protein: CASSLGTAAYEQYF